Following are 20 T cell receptor beta chains from one sample sequenced in a study of cytomegalovirus exposure and HLA in healthy donors. The study ran its PCR with 60 Vbeta and 13 Jbeta primers. Here immunoSEQ multiplex PCR was the method, and the copy in TCRdb shows in-frame clones only, minus some. The sample lists around 140,000 clones, roughly 86% occurring once. The sample consisted of PBMCs. All receptors derive from a woman between 35 and 50 years old in good health and CMV-seronegative.

As DNA, the CDR3 is TGTGCCAGCACCTCCGACAGTTTGAACACTGAAGCTTTCTTT. Translated: CASTSDSLNTEAFF. V usage is TRBV2 and J usage is TRBJ1-1; possible D gene TRBD1, 5 bases. V was cut by 7 bases and J by 0 bases, with 12 bases left in between. Germline V gene lookup returns CDR1 SNHLY and CDR2 FYNNEI. The CDR3 consists of 14 residues.

The gene calls are TRBV10-3 and TRBJ1-2; possible D gene TRBD1, 5 bases. Looked up from germline, CDR1 is ENHRY and CDR2 is SYGVKD. The length of the CDR3 is 16 residues. The V and J ends lost 4 bases and 4 bases respectively, with 19 bases between them. CDR3 residues: CAISAGGEVGGYGYTF. CDR3 in DNA: TGTGCCATCAGTGCCGGTGGGGAGGTCGGGGGCTATGGCTACACCTTC.

This clone was seen only once. The CDR3 loop reads CASSLGGGRLDEQYF. The CDR3 DNA reads TGCGCCAGCAGCTTGGGGGGCGGGAGGCTCGACGAGCAGTACTTC. The chain uses TRBV5-1 and TRBJ2-7, with 8 bases lining up with TRBD2. Trimming took 0 bases from V and 5 from J; bases not matched to a gene: 7. Germline V gene sequence: CDR1 SGHRS, CDR2 YFSETQ. The CDR3 runs to 15 residues.

The V gene is TRBV4-2, the J gene TRBJ2-3, with D possibly matching TRBD2 (5 bases). The CDR3 contains 14 residues. Germline V gene lookup returns CDR1 LGHNA and CDR2 YNFKEQ. The germline V and J ends were trimmed by 5 bases and 4 bases, with 13 bases remaining between them. Here the CDR3 DNA reads TGTGCCAGCAGCTCGACCGAGGGAGCAGATACGCAGTATTTT. It codes for CASSSTEGADTQYF.

The rearrangement uses TRBV5-1 and TRBJ1-1; 7 nucleotides line up with TRBD1. The CDR3 sequence is 14 residues long. V lost 6 bases to trimming and J lost 5 bases; unmatched junction nucleotides: 10. The V gene's germline CDR1 is SGHRS and CDR2 YFSETQ. The CDR3 here is CASNGGTARTEAFF. The CDR3 DNA sequence: TGCGCCAGCAATGGAGGGACAGCGAGGACTGAAGCTTTCTTT.

The chain is built from TRBV30 and TRBJ1-2; tentatively, D is TRBD1 (5 bases). Trimming shortened V by 0 bases and J by 8 bases, and 7 bases separated the two germline ends. The CDR3 has 11 amino acids. The V gene's germline CDR1 is GTSNPN and CDR2 SVGIG (reference sequence). The CDR3 nucleotides read TGTGCCTGGAGTGTAGGGGTCGGCTACACCTTC. Its translation is CAWSVGVGYTF.

Of note for this clone: Other DNA sequences in the same sample also yield this CDR3. The rearrangement links TRBV15 to TRBJ1-1; no clear D gene. Trimming took off 0 bases at V and 6 bases at J, with 8 bases between the two ends. The V gene's germline CDR1 is LNHNV and CDR2 YYDKDF (reference sequence). The CDR3 is made up of 13 amino acids. The CDR3 nucleotides are TGTGCCACCAGCAGAGATCTTTTCTCTGAAGCTTTCTTT. Translating it yields CATSRDLFSEAFF. Based on the CDR3 plus reference TRBV15 and TRBJ1-1, the full variable domain is DAMVIQNPRYQVTQFGKPVTLSCSQTLNHNVMYWYQQKSSQAPKLLFHYYDKDFNNEADTPDNFQSRRPNTSFCFLDIRSPGLGDTAMYLCATSRDLFSEAFFGQGTRLTVV.

V gene TRBV2 combines with J gene TRBJ1-2, with TRBD1 matching 7 bases. Trimming removed 7 bases from V and 4 bases from J; junction bases left unmatched: 6. The CDR3 sequence is 13 residues long. Looked up from germline, CDR1 is SNHLY and CDR2 is FYNNEI. CDR3 sequence reads: CASKMGQTYGYTF. The CDR3 DNA reads TGTGCCAGCAAAATGGGACAGACCTATGGCTACACCTTC.

Comments on this clone: Relative to the germline gene, one junction end is altered; a read error may explain this. The J gene is TRBJ2-5, the V gene TRBV7-9, with TRBD2 matching over 8 bases. The V gene's germline CDR1 is SEHNR and CDR2 FQNEAQ (reference sequence). The CDR3 has 16 amino acids. CDR3 region: CSSSPRAGVIQETQYF. Here the CDR3 DNA reads TGTTCCAGCAGCCCCCGAGCGGGAGTCATTCAAGAGACCCAGTACTTC.

The rearrangement uses TRBV5-6 and TRBJ2-1; TRBD2 might be the D (6 bases). The V end was cut by 0 bases, the J end by 0 bases, with 10 bases between. This CDR3 spans 16 amino acids. The germline gives CDR1 SGHDT, CDR2 YYEEEE. The CDR3 coding sequence is TGTGCCAGCAGCTTGGATCGGGGGACCTCCTACAATGAGCAGTTCTTC. Translation gives CASSLDRGTSYNEQFF.

The J gene is TRBJ2-1, the V gene TRBV9; 10 bases line up with TRBD2. V trimming: 4 bases; J trimming: 5 bases; junction bases outside the gene matches: 6. CDR3 length: 15 residues. Germline lookup yields CDR1 SGDLS and CDR2 YYNGEE. CDR3: CASSPSGSSNNEQFF. The CDR3 coding sequence is TGTGCCAGCAGCCCTAGCGGGAGCTCTAACAATGAGCAGTTCTTC.

The chain links TRBV11-3 to TRBJ2-5; 7 nucleotides align to TRBD1. The CDR3 consists of 15 residues. The V gene's germline CDR1 is SGHNT and CDR2 YENEEA. J lost 7 bases, V lost 0 bases, and 8 bases had no gene match. In nucleotides, the CDR3 is TGTGCCAGCAGCTTAGATCGAGGGGGCGCGGGGACCCAGTACTTC. It translates to CASSLDRGGAGTQYF.

The chain carries TRBV7-8 and TRBJ2-5, with 8 bases matching TRBD1. The germline V gene has CDR1 SGHVS and CDR2 FQNEAQ. The ends lost 7 bases at V and 1 base at J; junction bases unmatched: 8. The CDR3 length is 15 residues. CDR3 DNA: TGTGCCAGCACGGTAGGACAGGGCCTCCAAGAGACCCAGTACTTC. Translated, it gives CASTVGQGLQETQYF.

This clone appeared a single time. The chain links TRBV11-3 to TRBJ2-3, with D hard to call. Germline-derived CDR1 and CDR2 are SGHNT and YENEEA. Trimming shortened V by 5 bases and J by 1 base, and 4 bases separated the two germline ends. The CDR3 runs to 12 residues. CDR3 amino acids: CASSRGTDTQYF. The CDR3 DNA reads as TGTGCCAGCAGCCGCGGCACAGATACGCAGTATTTT.

This chain links TRBV25-1 with TRBJ2-2, with TRBD2 identical over 11 bases. The CDR3 spans 15 residues. Germline values: CDR1 MGHDK, CDR2 SYGVNS. The V segment lost 6 bases and the J segment 4 bases; nucleotides outside the gene matches: 4. The CDR3 protein is CASRRGLAATGELFF. Here the CDR3 DNA reads TGTGCCAGCAGGAGGGGACTAGCGGCCACCGGGGAGCTGTTTTTT.

This chain joins TRBV4-1 and TRBJ2-5; 13 nucleotides align to TRBD2. The CDR3 extends over 16 amino acids. J lost 5 bases, V lost 2 bases, and 5 bases had no gene match. The germline CDR1 and CDR2 sequences are MGHRA and YSYEKL. The CDR3 nucleotides read TGCGCCAGCAGCCAAAGGACTAGCGGGAGTGGGGAGACCCAGTACTTC. Its protein product is CASSQRTSGSGETQYF.

This sequence joins TRBV21-1 and TRBJ1-1; the table's TRBD1 call for D was not verified on the DNA. TRBV21-1 is an annotated pseudogene. The CDR3 covers 16 residues. Written as DNA, the CDR3 is TGTGCCAGCAGCAAAGGTTTTGGCAGGGGGTTCACTGAAGCTTTCTTT. Translation gives CASSKGFGRGFTEAFF.

DNA of the CDR3: TGTGCCAGCAGTTTAGGCGGGAGTTTTGGCGCGCAGTACTTC. Translated, it gives CASSLGGSFGAQYF. The chain uses TRBV6-5 and TRBJ2-7; 7 nucleotides align to TRBD2. The CDR3 consists of 14 residues. V lost 4 bases, J lost 9 bases, and 12 bases stayed unmatched. Germline assignment: CDR1 MNHEY and CDR2 SVGAGI.

The genes are TRBV28 and TRBJ2-1, with 10 bases identical to TRBD2. Looked up from germline, CDR1 is MDHEN and CDR2 is SYDVKM. Unmatched junction bases numbered 5, after V lost 2 bases and J lost 4 bases. This CDR3 has 16 amino acids. The CDR3 spells CASSLGAGGPYNEQFF. CDR3 nucleotide sequence: TGTGCCAGCAGTTTAGGAGCGGGAGGGCCGTACAATGAGCAGTTCTTC. Looking up the rest from reference TRBV28 and TRBJ2-1 gives the full variable domain: DVKVTQSSRYLVKRTGEKVFLECVQDMDHENMFWYRQDPGLGLRLIYFSYDVKMKEKGDIPEGYSVSREKKERFSLILESASTNQTSMYLCASSLGAGGPYNEQFFGPGTRLTVL.

The chain joins TRBV2 to TRBJ1-1, with no clear D. CDR3 size: 13 residues. The V gene's germline CDR1 is SNHLY and CDR2 FYNNEI. V lost 7 bases to trimming and J lost 9 bases, with 18 bases between them. CDR3 sequence: CASTSELNTQAFF. The CDR3 region has the DNA TGTGCCAGCACAAGCGAGCTAAACACACAAGCTTTCTTT. The whole variable domain, remainder taken from reference TRBV2 and TRBJ1-1, is EPEVTQTPSHQVTQMGQEVILRCVPISNHLYFYWYRQILGQKVEFLVSFYNNEISEKSEIFDDQFSVERPDGSNFTLKIRSTKLEDSAMYFCASTSELNTQAFFGQGTRLTVV.